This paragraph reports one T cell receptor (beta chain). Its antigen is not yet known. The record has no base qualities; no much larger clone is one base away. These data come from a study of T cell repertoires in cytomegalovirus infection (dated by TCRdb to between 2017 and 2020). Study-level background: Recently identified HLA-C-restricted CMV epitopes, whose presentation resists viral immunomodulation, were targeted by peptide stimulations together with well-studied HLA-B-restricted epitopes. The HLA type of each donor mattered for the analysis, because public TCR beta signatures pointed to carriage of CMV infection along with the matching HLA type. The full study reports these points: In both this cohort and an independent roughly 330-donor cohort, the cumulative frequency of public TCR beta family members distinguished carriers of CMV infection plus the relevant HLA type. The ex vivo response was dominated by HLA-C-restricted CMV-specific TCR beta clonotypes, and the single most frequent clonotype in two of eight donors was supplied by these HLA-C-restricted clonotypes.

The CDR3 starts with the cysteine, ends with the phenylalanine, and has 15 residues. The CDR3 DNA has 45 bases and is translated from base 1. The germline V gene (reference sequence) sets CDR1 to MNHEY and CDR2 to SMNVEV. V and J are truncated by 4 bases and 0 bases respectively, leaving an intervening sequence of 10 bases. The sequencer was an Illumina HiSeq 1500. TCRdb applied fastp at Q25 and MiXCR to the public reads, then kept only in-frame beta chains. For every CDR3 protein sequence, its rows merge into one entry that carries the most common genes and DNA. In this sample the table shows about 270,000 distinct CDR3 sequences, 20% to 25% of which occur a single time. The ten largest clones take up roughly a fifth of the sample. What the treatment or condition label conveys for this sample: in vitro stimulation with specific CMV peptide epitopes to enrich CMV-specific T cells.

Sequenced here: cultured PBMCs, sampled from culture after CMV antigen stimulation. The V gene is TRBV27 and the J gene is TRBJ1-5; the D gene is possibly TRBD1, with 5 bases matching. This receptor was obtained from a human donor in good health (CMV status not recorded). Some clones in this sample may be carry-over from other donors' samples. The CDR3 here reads CASSSNRNSNQPQHF. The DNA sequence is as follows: TGTGCCAGCAGTTCAAACAGGAATAGCAATCAGCCCCAGCATTTT.